This T cell receptor beta chain was captured in a study of shared clonotypes between healthy human individuals (TCRdb year 2020). Describing the broader study: Three men and two women, aged 18 to 49 years, made up the cohort. For each donor, three plates each were used for CD4 naive and CD4 memory, two plates were used for CD8 naive, and one plate was used for CD8 memory. Blood TCR repertoires of four to six healthy adults were deeply sequenced to estimate repertoire size and the extent of clonotype sharing between individuals. Different laboratories and diverse techniques were used to prepare libraries and sequence TCR repertoires, to increase sequencing depth and limit assay-specific biases. Between about 0.85 and 9.5 billion PBMCs per donor were obtained by leukapheresis. Overall results and qualifications from the work: Compared with non-shared clonotypes, clonotypes shared by all four sorted-subset donors had higher generation probabilities. Based on pairwise subsampling, the degree of clonotype sharing among donors was expected to be affected by sequencing depth. Sampling was restricted to blood, and TCR repertoires in tissue are likely to differ from TCR repertoires in blood. Incomplete sequencing was indicated by rarefaction of sorted-subset datasets, despite the large sequencing depth. Because the study included only a small number of donors, the genetic and exposure-history diversity represented was limited. Around 5.4% of naive CD4, 3.5% of naive CD8, 2.3% of memory CD4, and 0.4% of memory CD8 clonotypes were shared across several donors. Naive subsets generally had larger estimated clonotype richness than memory subsets did.

CD8 naive samples were CD45RO-negative cells positively selected for CCR7, giving a CD45RA+CCR7+ population that excluded TemRA cells. The donors were healthy, HIV-negative adults with no recently reported acute infections or vaccinations. All donors were Caucasian adults living in Nashville, Tennessee, USA. After blood collection by leukapheresis, PBMCs were isolated using Ficoll-Histopaque density gradient centrifugation and then cryopreserved in the vapor phase of liquid nitrogen. Purity and quantity of every magnetically sorted T cell population were checked by analytical flow cytometry. Genomic DNA was isolated from each sorted fraction and quantified by UV absorbance on a Nanodrop 2000c. The germline V gene gives CDR1 as SGHAT and CDR2 as FQNNGV. Trimming takes 3 bases from V and 7 bases from J, and the germline ends sit 19 bases apart. The CDR3 starts with the cysteine, ends with the phenylalanine, and has 15 residues. The CDR3 DNA has 45 bases and is translated from base 1.

TCR CDR3 regions were amplified from genomic DNA by multiplex PCR using the deep immunoSEQ assay. Extracted genomic DNA from each cell subset was distributed evenly across all wells of several immunoSEQ 96-well plates, and each plate was treated as a replicate. Each replicate PCR for sorted subsets received about 200 ng genomic DNA, equal to about 30,000 T cell genomes. Purified libraries were quantified with a Qubit 3.0 fluorometer, sized on a Bioanalyzer 2100, and re-quantified with the KAPA Library Quantification kit. A separate single-read 150-cycle Illumina NextSeq 550 flow cell was used to sequence each immunoSEQ 96-well plate. Regarding the original processing steps: Because the immunoSEQ output held only junctional sequences and lacked quality scores, the filtering could not match the filtering applied to full-length reads. Sequences were annotated with PyIR, a Python wrapper for IgBLAST v1.9, and V/J genes and CDR3 were assigned using IMGT germline references. Reads with weak V/J assignments (E-value above 1e-6), missing CDR3, stop codons, out-of-frame junctions, or ambiguous translated residues were removed. V3J clonotypes were defined as sequences sharing the same inferred V gene, J gene, and CDR3 amino acid sequence. To compute the percentage overlap between repertoires, the number of shared unique clonotypes was divided by the size of the smaller repertoire. RTK rarefaction, the Chao1 estimator, and Recon v2.1 estimates of unobserved clonotypes were used to assess repertoire richness. OLGA was used to compute generation probabilities for all TCRbeta clonotypes that the gDNA method yielded from a handful of donors. The immuneACCESS repertoire file appears here via TCRdb, limited to in-frame rearrangements. These files lack a portion of the clones; in checked studies, under half of the deficit traces to unresolved V genes, and the cause of the others is not known. The DNA was the basis for D and trimming; V, J and clone size are from that table. Within this sample are some 800,000 clones, with about 92% of them counted one time only. Approximately 25% of the sample goes to the ten largest clones.

This clone is a singleton in its sample. Its binding antigen is unknown. Base quality data are lacking; no much larger clone is found one base away. The sample taken for sequencing was naive CD8+ T cells sorted from blood. The cell subset or site label, read with the paper, signifies: CD45RA+CCR7+. This receptor chain uses TRBV11-2 and TRBJ2-7; TRBD2 is perhaps the D gene, given 5 matching bases. The receptor's source is a man aged 25-45 years in good health. The DNA sequence is as follows: TGTGCCAGCAGCTTCAGCGGAGGTTGGGATGAAGAGCAGTACTTC. Its protein product is CASSFSGGWDEEQYF.